These 18 T cell receptor beta chains came from one sample sequenced in a study of blood T cell repertoires in COVID-19. TCRdb's table, derived via immunoSEQ multiplex PCR, lists solely in-frame clones and lacks some. The table lists 150,000 to 200,000 clones, approximately 90% of them singletons, with approximately 2.2% in the top ten. Sequencing was carried out using peripheral blood. These receptors all come from a man younger than 30 with acute or convalescent COVID-19.

The CDR3 nucleotides read TGTGCCAGTAGTCCTTCCACTCCGACAGGGATCTATGGCTACACCTTC. Translation gives CASSPSTPTGIYGYTF. V is TRBV19 and J is TRBJ1-2, with 7 bases aligning to TRBD1. V lost 5 bases and J lost 4; bases outside the gene matches: 13. The CDR3 sequence is 16 residues long. Germline V CDR1 and CDR2: LNHDA, SQIVND (reference sequence).

This chain connects TRBV5-4 to TRBJ1-2, with D unresolved. This CDR3 region has 13 residues. CDR1 and CDR2 (germline): SGHNT, YYREEE (reference sequence). Trimming shortened V by 4 bases and J by 5 bases, and 12 bases separated the two germline ends. CDR3 sequence (DNA): TGTGCCAGCAGCGACGGGGTTGGATATGGCTACACCTTC. It encodes CASSDGVGYGYTF.

The gene calls are TRBV7-9 and TRBJ2-1; D is ambiguous. The CDR3 spans 15 residues. V lost 1 base, J lost 8 bases, and 15 bases lay in between. Germline loops: CDR1 SEHNR, CDR2 FQNEAQ (reference sequence). CDR3 coding DNA: TGTGCCAGCAGCTTAGACCCAACCCTCACGGATGAGCAGTTCTTC. Its protein product is CASSLDPTLTDEQFF. Full variable domain (outside the CDR3, taken from reference TRBV7-9 and TRBJ2-1): DTGVSQNPRHKITKRGQNVTFRCDPISEHNRLYWYRQTLGQGPEFLTYFQNEAQLEKSRLLSDRFSAERPKGSFSTLEIQRTEQGDSAMYLCASSLDPTLTDEQFFGPGTRLTVL.

The J gene is TRBJ1-4, the V gene TRBV19; perhaps TRBD1 as D (5 bases). The CDR3 totals 15 residues. CDR1 is LNHDA, CDR2 SQIVND, per germline (reference sequence). Trimming shortened V by 3 bases and J by 5 bases, and 13 bases separated the two germline ends. CDR3: CASSIGQGRNEKLFF. The CDR3 DNA sequence: TGTGCCAGTAGTATTGGCCAGGGCCGGAATGAAAAACTGTTTTTT.

The V call is TRBV19, the J call TRBJ1-5; D not resolved. Germline assignment: CDR1 LNHDA and CDR2 SQIVND (reference sequence). Trimming removed 7 bases from V and 3 bases from J, with 10 bases in between. The CDR3 runs to 13 residues. The CDR3 reads CASTASNNQPQHF. The CDR3 nucleotides are TGTGCCAGTACCGCCAGTAACAATCAGCCCCAGCATTTT.

The chain has TRBV5-8 and TRBJ2-5; 12 bases are shared with TRBD2. Germline V gene lookup returns CDR1 SGHTS and CDR2 YDEGEE. CDR3 size: 17 residues. V lost 0 bases, J lost 4 bases, and 7 bases stayed unmatched. In nucleotides, the CDR3 is TGTGCCAGCAGCTTGGGCATAGCTAGCGGGGGGGGAGAGACCCAGTACTTC. Translating gives CASSLGIASGGGETQYF.

This rearrangement joins TRBV30 to TRBJ1-5, with 9 bases that match TRBD1. The CDR3 loop spans 17 amino acids. Germline trimming cut 0 bases from V and 7 bases from J; bases unmatched to any gene: 13. CDR1 is GTSNPN, CDR2 SVGIG, per germline (reference sequence). The chain's CDR3 is CAWSVSGGTGLRQPQHF. The CDR3 DNA sequence: TGTGCCTGGAGTGTAAGTGGCGGGACAGGGTTGAGGCAGCCCCAGCATTTT.

This chain links TRBV25-1 with TRBJ2-7, with 7 nucleotides matching TRBD2. CDR3 size: 15 residues. J gave up 4 bases and V 3 bases, and 9 bases lay outside the gene matches. Germline-derived CDR1 and CDR2 are MGHDK and SYGVNS. The CDR3 here is CASSDSGEGMYEQYF. The CDR3 coding sequence is TGTGCCAGCAGTGATTCGGGGGAGGGAATGTACGAGCAGTACTTC.

Turning to this clone: One end of the junction fails to match germline, which may point to a read error. V gene TRBV7-9 combines with J gene TRBJ2-7; 8 nucleotides align to TRBD2. Germline CDR1 and CDR2: SEHNR and FQNEAQ (reference sequence). This CDR3 comprises 11 residues. For the CDR3, the DNA is TGTGCCAGCAGCACCGGACTAGCTAAGGACTTC. It is translated as CASSTGLAKDF.

This chain joins TRBV7-6 and TRBJ2-7; maybe TRBD2 (5 bases). CDR1 and CDR2 from the germline V gene are SGHVS and FNYEAQ. Deletions cut 0 bases from V and 3 bases from J, with 9 bases between. The CDR3 has 14 amino acids. CDR3 protein: CASSLAGVGYEQYF. CDR3 nucleotides: TGTGCCAGCAGCTTAGCGGGAGTCGGCTACGAGCAGTACTTC. The entire variable domain, with the rest obtained from reference TRBV7-6 and TRBJ2-7, is as follows: GAGVSQSPRYKVTKRGQDVALRCDPISGHVSLYWYRQALGQGPEFLTYFNYEAQQDKSGLPNDRFSAERPEGSISTLTIQRTEQRDSAMYRCASSLAGVGYEQYFGPGTRLTVT.

The V and J genes are TRBV9 and TRBJ2-3; TRBD2 aligns across 10 bases. The CDR3 covers 16 residues. Germline V gene sequence: CDR1 SGDLS, CDR2 YYNGEE. The V and J ends lost 1 base and 0 bases, in that order; junction bases with no gene match: 2. The CDR3 spells CASSVSSGGSTDTQYF. The CDR3 nucleotides read TGTGCCAGCAGCGTAAGTAGCGGGGGGAGCACAGATACGCAGTATTTT.

The rearrangement joins TRBV6-1 to TRBJ2-2; D not certain. The CDR3 loop spans 17 amino acids. Trimming shortened V by 0 bases and J by 2 bases, and 13 bases separated the two germline ends. Germline CDR1 reads MNHNS; CDR2 reads SASEGT. The CDR3, as DNA: TGTGCCAGCAGTGAAGCGCTTCTGGGCAAAAACACCGGGGAGCTGTTTTTT. Translating it yields CASSEALLGKNTGELFF.

CDR3 residues: CAWKWGLTPTNSPLHF. The DNA of the CDR3 is TGTGCCTGGAAATGGGGCTTGACACCCACAAATTCACCCCTCCACTTT. The chain couples TRBV30 to TRBJ1-6; maybe TRBD1 (5 bases). There are 16 residues in the CDR3. Germline CDR1 reads GTSNPN; CDR2 reads SVGIG (reference sequence). Between the trimmed V and J ends, which lost 4 bases and 7 bases, there was a span of 20 bases.

The gene calls are TRBV5-4 and TRBJ2-3; 9 bases are shared with TRBD1. The junction had 4 bases not matched to a gene; V was cut back by 5 bases and J by 0 bases. The germline gives CDR1 SGHNT, CDR2 YYREEE (reference sequence). The CDR3 has 15 amino acids. CDR3 sequence: CASRLTGGSTDTQYF. For the CDR3, the DNA is TGTGCCAGCAGGTTGACAGGGGGTAGCACAGATACGCAGTATTTT.

V is TRBV6-5 and J is TRBJ1-4; D gene unclear. CDR3 size: 15 residues. V lost 6 bases to trimming and J lost 0 bases, with 11 bases between them. Germline-derived CDR1 and CDR2 are MNHEY and SVGAGI. The CDR3 DNA reads TGTGCCAGCAGCCGTGTGGGAGCAACTAATGAAAAACTGTTTTTT. This codes for CASSRVGATNEKLFF.

CDR3 region: CASSDPGGINTEAFF. CDR3 in DNA: TGCGCCAGCAGCGACCCAGGGGGTATTAACACTGAAGCTTTCTTT. The chain carries TRBV4-1 and TRBJ1-1; 7 bases are a match to TRBD1. The CDR3 covers 15 residues. V trimming: 5 bases; J trimming: 2 bases; junction bases outside the gene matches: 8. Germline CDR1 MGHRA, CDR2 YSYEKL.

This rearrangement joins TRBV14 to TRBJ2-1, with D maybe TRBD1 (6 bases). The CDR3 has 16 amino acids. In germline, CDR1 is SGHDN, CDR2 FVKESK. V lost 1 base, J lost 13 bases, and 23 bases lay in between. CDR3 bases: TGTGCCAGCAGCCAAGTCCCCTTGGGGGCCTCACACCCCCAGTTCTTC. It translates to CASSQVPLGASHPQFF.

The chain couples TRBV12-3 or TRBV12-4 to TRBJ1-1; no reliable D call. Deletions cut 3 bases from V and 10 bases from J, with 12 bases between. The CDR3 extends over 12 amino acids. The CDR3 here is CASSFSLRAAFF. CDR3 nucleotide sequence: TGTGCCAGCAGTTTTAGTCTGAGGGCAGCTTTCTTT.